The clone carrying this T cell receptor beta chain has a handful of counts. What it recognizes is unknown. This entry belongs to a study of T cells in narcolepsy. Study background: Enrolled donors included narcolepsy type 1 or type 2 patients and healthy controls. Study outcomes and limitations: No autoreactive T cell clone sequences appeared in some memory CD4+ repertoires. Autoreactive clonotypes reportedly recurred in blood of same and different patients, not controls.

TCRdb keeps only in-frame clones here, not all; method: immunoSEQ multiplex PCR. The table has under 40,000 clones, about 80% seen once. Sequenced input: CD45RA- memory CD4+ T cells from PBMCs. This clonotype was sampled from a human donor with narcolepsy.

The chain's CDR3 is CASGESSGANVLTF. CDR3 sequence (DNA): TGTGCCAGCGGGGAGAGCTCTGGGGCCAACGTCCTGACTTTC. The V and J genes are TRBV28 and TRBJ2-6; maybe TRBD2 (5 bases). The CDR3 totals 14 residues. Germline V gives CDR1 MDHEN, CDR2 SYDVKM. Trimming removed 8 bases at V and 0 bases at J, with 8 bases between.